Listed below are T cell receptor beta chains from one sample, sequenced in a study of CD8 T cells in ankylosing spondylitis. TCRdb ran MiXCR on the 5' RACE reads and lists one entry per CDR3 protein. The sample carries approximately 300,000 distinct CDR3 sequences, approximately 8.2% recorded once. The sequencing input was blood, either unsorted or a sorted T cell fraction (not recorded which). These receptors all stem from a male donor with ankylosing spondylitis. CDR3s include the opening cysteine and the closing phenylalanine or tryptophan. Each record gives: clone size, D gene, V gene, J gene, CDR3 DNA, CDR3 protein. The D gene is left open where the match is weak. Not all rows give a size; the values are once, few, many and, for expanded clones, a class.

clone_size: few
d_call: -
v_call: TRBV7-9
j_call: TRBJ2-3
cdr3_nt: TGTGCCAGCAGCTTAGGTTTCAGGGCGACAGATACGCAGTATTTT
cdr3_aa: CASSLGFRATDTQYF

clone_size: -
d_call: -
v_call: TRBV28
j_call: TRBJ2-7
cdr3_nt: TGTGCCAGCAGTTTAAATAGGTTCTACGAGCAGTACTTC
cdr3_aa: CASSLNRFYEQYF

clone_size: few
d_call: TRBD2
v_call: TRBV29-1
j_call: TRBJ2-1
cdr3_nt: TGCAGCGTTAGGGATCCGGGGGCGGGAGGAAATGAGCAGTTCTTC
cdr3_aa: CSVRDPGAGGNEQFF

clone_size: -
d_call: TRBD1
v_call: TRBV4-3
j_call: TRBJ2-7
cdr3_nt: TGCGCCAGCAGCCAGAGAGCAGGGGGAGACGAGCAGTACTTC
cdr3_aa: CASSQRAGGDEQYF

clone_size: many
d_call: -
v_call: TRBV12-3/TRBV12-4
j_call: TRBJ1-3
cdr3_nt: TGTGCCAGCAGTTTTGGTTCTGGCAGCTCTGGAAACACCATATATTTT
cdr3_aa: CASSFGSGSSGNTIYF

clone_size: few
d_call: -
v_call: TRBV5-1
j_call: TRBJ2-5
cdr3_nt: TGCGCCAGCTGCCGGGGGCAGGACCAAGAGACCCAGTACTTC
cdr3_aa: CASCRGQDQETQYF

clone_size: few
d_call: TRBD2
v_call: TRBV28
j_call: TRBJ2-3
cdr3_nt: TGTGCCAGCAAGCGGGAGACCACAGATACGCAGTATTTT
cdr3_aa: CASKRETTDTQYF

clone_size: few
d_call: TRBD1
v_call: TRBV20-1
j_call: TRBJ2-5
cdr3_nt: TGCAGTGCTAGAGATCCGGGACAGCGAGAGACCCAGTACTTC
cdr3_aa: CSARDPGQRETQYF

clone_size: few
d_call: TRBD2
v_call: TRBV20-1
j_call: TRBJ2-7
cdr3_nt: TGCAGTGCTAGAGACGGGACTAGCCCCTACGAGCAGTACTTC
cdr3_aa: CSARDGTSPYEQYF

clone_size: many
d_call: -
v_call: TRBV2
j_call: TRBJ1-1
cdr3_nt: TGTGCCAGCGGTCGCACTGAAGCTTTCTTT
cdr3_aa: CASGRTEAFF

clone_size: many
d_call: -
v_call: TRBV10-3
j_call: TRBJ2-7
cdr3_nt: TGTGCCATCAGTGAGAAAGGGGGGTACGAGCAGTACTTC
cdr3_aa: CAISEKGGYEQYF

clone_size: few
d_call: TRBD2
v_call: TRBV3-1
j_call: TRBJ2-2
cdr3_nt: TGTGCCAGCAGCCGAGGACTAGCGGGAGCAAACACCGGGGAGCTGTTTTTT
cdr3_aa: CASSRGLAGANTGELFF

clone_size: few
d_call: -
v_call: TRBV27
j_call: TRBJ2-3
cdr3_nt: TGTGCCAGCAGCCTCAGGCCGAGACTAGAATCAGATACGCAGTATTTT
cdr3_aa: CASSLRPRLESDTQYF

clone_size: -
d_call: -
v_call: TRBV4-1
j_call: TRBJ2-7
cdr3_nt: TGCGCCAGCAGCCAAGAGAGCTTTGGGCAGATAACCTACGAGCAGTACTTC
cdr3_aa: CASSQESFGQITYEQYF

clone_size: many
d_call: -
v_call: TRBV29-1
j_call: TRBJ2-5
cdr3_nt: TGCAGCGCCGCGCCCACGCAAGAGACCCAGTACTTC
cdr3_aa: CSAAPTQETQYF

clone_size: -
d_call: TRBD1
v_call: TRBV5-6
j_call: TRBJ2-7
cdr3_nt: TGTGCCAGTCCACGGGACAGGGACTCCTACGAGCAGTACTTC
cdr3_aa: CASPRDRDSYEQYF

clone_size: -
d_call: -
v_call: TRBV7-2
j_call: TRBJ2-5
cdr3_nt: TGTGCCAGCAGCACCAGACGGACCAGAACCCAGTACTTC
cdr3_aa: CASSTRRTRTQYF

clone_size: -
d_call: -
v_call: TRBV12-3/TRBV12-4
j_call: TRBJ1-5
cdr3_nt: TGTGCCAGTAGCATAAGGGGCAATCAGCCCCAGCATTTT
cdr3_aa: CASSIRGNQPQHF

clone_size: few
d_call: -
v_call: TRBV19
j_call: TRBJ1-5
cdr3_nt: TGTGCCAGTAGTACAACAGGGTTCAATCAGCCCCAGCATTTT
cdr3_aa: CASSTTGFNQPQHF

clone_size: few
d_call: -
v_call: TRBV12-3/TRBV12-4
j_call: TRBJ2-7
cdr3_nt: TGTGCCAGCAGTCAAACGGCCGAGCAGTACTTC
cdr3_aa: CASSQTAEQYF

clone_size: few
d_call: -
v_call: TRBV28
j_call: TRBJ2-3
cdr3_nt: TGTGCCAGCAGCTGGACACAATACACAGATACGCAGTATTTT
cdr3_aa: CASSWTQYTDTQYF

clone_size: few
d_call: -
v_call: TRBV7-2
j_call: TRBJ2-7
cdr3_nt: TGTGCCAGCAGCCCCTCTAGTCACGGGGGCTCCTACGAGCAGTACTTC
cdr3_aa: CASSPSSHGGSYEQYF

clone_size: few
d_call: TRBD1
v_call: TRBV29-1
j_call: TRBJ1-1
cdr3_nt: TGCAGCGTTGAAAACAGGGGCTTTAACACTGAAGCTTTCTTT
cdr3_aa: CSVENRGFNTEAFF

clone_size: once
d_call: -
v_call: TRBV20-1
j_call: TRBJ2-1
cdr3_nt: TGCAGGGCTAGTTATTCCGGGACAAAGTACAATGAGCAGTTCTTC
cdr3_aa: CRASYSGTKYNEQFF

clone_size: -
d_call: -
v_call: TRBV12-3/TRBV12-4
j_call: TRBJ1-5
cdr3_nt: TGTGCCAGCATCCCGACAGTTAATAGCAATCAGCCCCAGCATTTT
cdr3_aa: CASIPTVNSNQPQHF

clone_size: many
d_call: -
v_call: TRBV7-2
j_call: TRBJ2-2
cdr3_nt: TGTGCCAGCAGCCTGGTGTCCTTGAACACCGGGGAGCTGTTTTTT
cdr3_aa: CASSLVSLNTGELFF

clone_size: many
d_call: -
v_call: TRBV7-8
j_call: TRBJ2-4
cdr3_nt: TGTGCCAGCAGCTTACTGGGAGCCAAAAACATTCAGTACTTC
cdr3_aa: CASSLLGAKNIQYF

clone_size: many
d_call: TRBD1
v_call: TRBV29-1
j_call: TRBJ2-5
cdr3_nt: TGCAGCGTGGGGACAGTCTACATAGAGGAGACCCAGTACTTC
cdr3_aa: CSVGTVYIEETQYF

clone_size: many
d_call: -
v_call: TRBV29-1
j_call: TRBJ1-4
cdr3_nt: TGCAGCGCGGGATCAACTAATGAAAAACTGTTTTTT
cdr3_aa: CSAGSTNEKLFF

clone_size: many
d_call: TRBD1
v_call: TRBV4-1
j_call: TRBJ1-6
cdr3_nt: TGCGCCAGCACCCAGGGGGCGTCCTATAATTCACCCCTCCACTTT
cdr3_aa: CASTQGASYNSPLHF

clone_size: few
d_call: TRBD1
v_call: TRBV20-1
j_call: TRBJ1-1
cdr3_nt: TGCAGTGCTGGGGGACAGAGGGTTGAAGCTTTCTTT
cdr3_aa: CSAGGQRVEAFF

clone_size: many
d_call: -
v_call: TRBV12-3/TRBV12-4
j_call: TRBJ2-1
cdr3_nt: TGTGCCAGCAGTTCTACGGACAGAATCTACAATGAGCAGTTCTTC
cdr3_aa: CASSSTDRIYNEQFF

clone_size: many
d_call: -
v_call: TRBV20-1
j_call: TRBJ2-3
cdr3_nt: TGCAGTGCCGACTCCGGGACCGCAGGAGGGGATACGCAGTATTTT
cdr3_aa: CSADSGTAGGDTQYF

clone_size: many
d_call: TRBD2
v_call: TRBV27
j_call: TRBJ2-1
cdr3_nt: TGTGCCAGCAGTTCCGGGACTAGGAGCTACAATGAGCAGTTCTTC
cdr3_aa: CASSSGTRSYNEQFF

clone_size: many
d_call: TRBD1
v_call: TRBV4-1
j_call: TRBJ2-2
cdr3_nt: TGCGCCAGCAGCCATGTGCTGGGCAGGGGGCCGTACACCGGGGAGCTGTTTTTT
cdr3_aa: CASSHVLGRGPYTGELFF

clone_size: -
d_call: -
v_call: TRBV18
j_call: TRBJ1-1
cdr3_nt: TGTGCCAGCTCCCTGGCGCGCTTGGGCACTGAAGCTTTCTTT
cdr3_aa: CASSLARLGTEAFF

clone_size: few
d_call: -
v_call: TRBV5-1
j_call: TRBJ2-2
cdr3_nt: TGCGCCAGCAGCTTGAGGTCTATGACTGCGACCGGGGAGCTGTTTTTT
cdr3_aa: CASSLRSMTATGELFF